The TCR beta chain described here comes from a study of neurological immune-mediated disorders. Overall study results and limits: When the repertoires were grouped phylogenetically, those of 18 of the 34 multiple sclerosis patients came together in a single cluster of related CDR3 sequences, which points to a possible repertoire-level signature.

V lost 1 base, J lost 7 bases, and 17 bases lay in between. CDR3 size: 15 residues. Per the germline V gene, CDR1 is SGHRS and CDR2 is YFSETQ. PBMCs stored at -80 C, 2 million in total, were the source of the unsorted libraries. This clonotype occurred many times. The antigen remains undetermined. 5'RACE employing 10-nucleotide random UMIs yielded the cDNA. TCRdb fed the 5' RACE reads into MiXCR, producing one record per CDR3 protein. The table records 45,000 to 55,000 distinct CDR3 sequences, 3.8% of them present only once. This clonotype was obtained from a man aged 60 to 75 with multiple sclerosis. Sequencing was done on a sample of PBMCs. The V gene is TRBV5-1, the J gene TRBJ1-1, with unresolved D. The CDR3, as DNA: TGCGCCAGCAGCTTGTCCGCTATAGTGAAGGATGAAGCTTTCTTT. Translating it yields CASSLSAIVKDEAFF.